This entry is about one TCR beta chain. What it recognizes is unknown. Germline CDR1 is MDHEN and CDR2 is SYDVKM. V shed 7 bases and J shed 4 bases, with 14 bases lying between them. The CDR3 is 13 amino acids. Clones were sequenced by immunoSEQ multiplex PCR, and TCRdb holds only the in-frame ones, with some missing. The table lists around 65,000 clones, approximately 91% of them singletons. The entry originates in a study of OX40 agonist ivuxolimab in advanced cancers. The study, taken as a whole, reports: Averaged across samples, CD8+ T cells carried more expanded clones than CD4+ did.

The V and J genes are TRBV28 and TRBJ2-7; tentatively, D is TRBD1 or TRBD2 (5 bases each). This clonotype was sampled from an adult with an advanced solid tumor such as melanoma, head and neck, liver or kidney cancer. The sample in question was CD4+ or CD8+ T cells sorted from blood, obtained in a trial of the OX40 agonist ivuxolimab. CDR3: CASTPPGRYEQYF. The CDR3 nucleotides are TGTGCCAGCACCCCTCCGGGACGTTACGAGCAGTACTTC.